The rows below give T cell receptor beta chains drawn from one sample of a study of liver allograft versus peripheral blood T cells. TCRdb processed the reads anew with MiXCR; each CDR3 protein has one entry. The data show around 12,000 distinct CDR3 sequences, under 20% seen once. These receptors were taken from a human patient who had a liver transplant. Some T cells could come from the graft donor. Each CDR3 is given with its conserved first and last residue. Fields, in order: D gene, V gene, J gene, clone size, CDR3 DNA, CDR3 protein. The D gene is left open where the match is weak. Clone size is not always given. Where it is, it says once, few, many or a class for expanded clones.

.	TRBV30	TRBJ1-3	few	TGTGGCGGGGGTAATGGAAACACCATATATTTT	CGGGNGNTIYF
.	TRBV7-2	TRBJ2-4	medium-sized	TGTGCCAGCAGCTTGACCCCGGCCAAAAACATTCAGTACTTC	CASSLTPAKNIQYF
.	TRBV14	TRBJ2-6	few	TGTGCCAGCAGCCACTTCGCAGGGGAGAGGACTGGGGCCAACGTCCTGACTTTC	CASSHFAGERTGANVLTF
.	TRBV7-2	TRBJ1-1	many	TGTGCCAGCAGCTCCCGGGCTACTACTGAAGCTTTCTTT	CASSSRATTEAFF
.	TRBV29-1	TRBJ1-5	medium-sized	TGCAGCGTTGGAGGGGGGTTCAATCAGCCCCAGCATTTT	CSVGGGFNQPQHF
.	TRBV28	TRBJ1-6	many	TGTGCCAGCAGTTTACCGAGACCTCAACCCCTCCACTTT	CASSLPRPQPLHF
.	TRBV5-6	TRBJ2-1	medium-sized	TGTGCCAGCAGCTTTTACCAAGGGGGGGTCTACAATGAGCAGTTCTTC	CASSFYQGGVYNEQFF
.	TRBV7-9	TRBJ1-1	many	TGTGCCAGCAGCCGCAGTTTGGAGGCTTCGATTGGAGCTTTCTTT	CASSRSLEASIGAFF
TRBD1	TRBV5-4	TRBJ1-1	.	TGTGCCAGCAGGGGACAGGGAAACACTGAAGCTTTCTTT	CASRGQGNTEAFF
.	TRBV28	TRBJ1-2	many	TGTGCCAGCAGTTTAGATCTTAACTATGGCTACACCTTC	CASSLDLNYGYTF
TRBD2	TRBV30	TRBJ2-2	many	TGTGCCTGGAGTGTAGGTCTAGCGGGAGTCGGGGAGCTGTTTTTT	CAWSVGLAGVGELFF
TRBD2	TRBV24-1	TRBJ2-7	medium-sized	TGTGCCACCGGAGCGGGGGGCGGCTACGAGCAGTACTTC	CATGAGGGYEQYF
TRBD1	TRBV6-5	TRBJ1-1	.	TGTGCCAGCAGATTAGACAGGGTCGAGAACACTGAAGCTTTCTTT	CASRLDRVENTEAFF
.	TRBV20-1	TRBJ2-7	few	TGCAGTGCTAGAGGAGGGCCAGGGAGCTCCTACGAGCAGTACTTC	CSARGGPGSSYEQYF
TRBD1	TRBV6-1	TRBJ1-1	medium-sized	TGTGCCAGCACCCTCAGGACAGGGGGAATCACTGAAGCTTTCTTT	CASTLRTGGITEAFF
TRBD1	TRBV12-3/TRBV12-4	TRBJ1-2	.	TGTGCCAGCAGTCCCCACAGGGGACGCTCCCACTATGGCTACACCTTC	CASSPHRGRSHYGYTF
TRBD1	TRBV30	TRBJ1-1	many	TGTGCCTGGAGTCCTAACAGGGGTTTGAGGACTGAAGCTTTCTTT	CAWSPNRGLRTEAFF
.	TRBV5-4	TRBJ1-2	few	TGTGCCAGCAGCTTGGAGGGCTATGGCTACACCTTC	CASSLEGYGYTF
TRBD1	TRBV20-1	TRBJ2-7	.	TGCAGTGCCCCGGGACAGGGGGTCCTAGAGCAGTACTTC	CSAPGQGVLEQYF
.	TRBV28	TRBJ2-2	.	TGTGCCAGCAGCCCGGATGCCGGGGAGCTGTTTTTT	CASSPDAGELFF
.	TRBV12-3/TRBV12-4	TRBJ1-4	.	TGTGCCAGCAGTTTAAGAGGGAGGATTAATGAAAAACTGTTTTTT	CASSLRGRINEKLFF
.	TRBV6-6	TRBJ2-7	few	TGTGCCAGCAGTTACACCCCGTACGAGCAGTACTTC	CASSYTPYEQYF
.	TRBV15	TRBJ2-5	many	TGTGCCACGTCGAGAGGCCACCAAGAGACCCAGTACTTC	CATSRGHQETQYF
TRBD2	TRBV19	TRBJ2-6	medium-sized	TGTGCCAGTAGTATGAGAAGTGCGGGGGAGTCCCGCATGTCTGGGGCCAACGTCCTGACTTTC	CASSMRSAGESRMSGANVLTF
.	TRBV5-4	TRBJ2-7	many	TGTGCCAGCAGCTTGAGGGCAGCCATGGGGTACGAGCAGTACTTC	CASSLRAAMGYEQYF
.	TRBV3-1	TRBJ1-1	.	TGTGCCAGCAGTAGAGAACCCGGGAGGGGGGAAGCTTTCTTT	CASSREPGRGEAFF
TRBD1	TRBV7-9	TRBJ1-4	.	TGTGCCAGCAGCTTAGTGTACAGGGGGTTTGAAAAACTGTTTTTT	CASSLVYRGFEKLFF
TRBD2	TRBV18	TRBJ2-7	few	TGTGCCAGCTCACCCAAGTCAGGACTAGCGGGAGTGTACGAGCAGTACTTC	CASSPKSGLAGVYEQYF
TRBD2	TRBV6-6	TRBJ2-7	many	TGTGCCAGCAGCGTAGCGGGAGTGTACGAGCAGTACTTC	CASSVAGVYEQYF
.	TRBV12-3/TRBV12-4	TRBJ2-3	few	TGTGCCAGCAGTTTAAACCGGGGCTTCACAGATACGCAGTATTTT	CASSLNRGFTDTQYF
.	TRBV28	TRBJ1-3	.	TGTGCCAGCAGGCCCGGACCAGGAGACACCATATATTTT	CASRPGPGDTIYF
TRBD1	TRBV30	TRBJ1-1	few	TGTGCCTGGAGTCCGGGACAGGGGGAAGCTTTCTTT	CAWSPGQGEAFF
.	TRBV20-1	TRBJ2-4	.	TGCAGTGCTAGAGGGGAACAGGGGGGGTACATTCAGTACTTC	CSARGEQGGYIQYF
TRBD1	TRBV6-2/TRBV6-3	TRBJ2-7	many	TGTGCCAGCAGTTACGACAGGGGCCCCTACGAGCAGTACTTC	CASSYDRGPYEQYF
TRBD2	TRBV9	TRBJ2-3	.	TGTGCCAGCAGCATCCAACTAGCGGGAGTTTCAGATACGCAGTATTTT	CASSIQLAGVSDTQYF
.	TRBV28	TRBJ1-1	many	TGTGCCAGCAGAATACATGATGAAGCTTTCTTT	CASRIHDEAFF
TRBD1	TRBV16	TRBJ1-5	many	TGTGCCAGCGCGGGACAGATCAATCAGCCCCAGCATTTT	CASAGQINQPQHF
.	TRBV20-1	TRBJ1-2	few	TGCAGTGCTCGGGCTTCCCAATGGGACTATGGCTACACCTTC	CSARASQWDYGYTF
.	TRBV9	TRBJ2-7	many	TGTGCCAGCAGCGTAGGGTCCGGCTCCTACGAGCAGTACTTC	CASSVGSGSYEQYF
TRBD1	TRBV20-1	TRBJ2-5	few	TGCAGTGCTCCCTCCAGGGGGCAAGAGACCCAGTACTTC	CSAPSRGQETQYF
.	TRBV27	TRBJ2-1	many	TGTGCCAGCAGGCAGGAGTCTTTCAATGAGCAGTTCTTC	CASRQESFNEQFF
TRBD2	TRBV5-4	TRBJ2-3	few	TGTGCCAGCAGCTCCCTAGCGGGGGGGCGAGATACGCAGTATTTT	CASSSLAGGRDTQYF
.	TRBV6-5	TRBJ2-3	medium-sized	TGTGCCAGCAGTCGAACAGGGACTAGCACAGATACGCAGTATTTT	CASSRTGTSTDTQYF
TRBD1	TRBV6-2/TRBV6-3	TRBJ1-6	many	TGTGCCAGCAGACAGGGGGCGCCCTATAATTCACCCCTCCACTTT	CASRQGAPYNSPLHF
TRBD1	TRBV28	TRBJ1-6	many	TGTGCCAGCAGTTTCCCTCGACAGGGAGGTTCACCCCTCCACTTT	CASSFPRQGGSPLHF
TRBD1	TRBV20-1	TRBJ2-7	.	TGCAGTGCTAGAGGGACGACCGGGACAGGTTCCTACGAGCAGTACTTC	CSARGTTGTGSYEQYF
TRBD1	TRBV28	TRBJ1-2	few	TGTGCCAGCGCAGGGGGGACAGCCTATGGCTACACCTTC	CASAGGTAYGYTF
.	TRBV7-9	TRBJ1-1	few	TGTGCCAGCAGCCAAGGGACCCGCACTGAAGCTTTCTTT	CASSQGTRTEAFF
.	TRBV20-1	TRBJ1-2	.	TGCAGTGCTAGAGCGGGGCCTAACTATGGCTACACCTTC	CSARAGPNYGYTF
TRBD1	TRBV19	TRBJ1-1	medium-sized	TGTGCCAGTAGTTTCTCAGGGGGGAACACTGAAGCTTTCTTT	CASSFSGGNTEAFF
.	TRBV19	TRBJ1-6	many	TGTGCCAGTAGTCTCTCGTGGGGTCCCAGCTCCTATAATTCACCCCTCCACTTT	CASSLSWGPSSYNSPLHF
.	TRBV28	TRBJ2-7	medium-sized	TGTGCCAGCAGGAGGGGGAGTGACTACGAGCAGTACTTC	CASRRGSDYEQYF